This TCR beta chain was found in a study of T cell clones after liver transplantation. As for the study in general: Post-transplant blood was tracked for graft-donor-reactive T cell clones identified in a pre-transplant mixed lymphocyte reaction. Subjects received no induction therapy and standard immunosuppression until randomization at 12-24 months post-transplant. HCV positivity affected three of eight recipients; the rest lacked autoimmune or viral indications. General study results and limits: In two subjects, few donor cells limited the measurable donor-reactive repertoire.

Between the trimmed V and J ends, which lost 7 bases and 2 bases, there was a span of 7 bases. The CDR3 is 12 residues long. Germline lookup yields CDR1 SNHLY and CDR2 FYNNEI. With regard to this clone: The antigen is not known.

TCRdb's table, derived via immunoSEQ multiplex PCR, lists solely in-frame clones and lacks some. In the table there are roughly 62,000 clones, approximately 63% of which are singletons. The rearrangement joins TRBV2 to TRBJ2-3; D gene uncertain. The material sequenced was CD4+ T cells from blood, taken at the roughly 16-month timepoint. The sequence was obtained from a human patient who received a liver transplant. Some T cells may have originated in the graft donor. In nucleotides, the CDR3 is TGTGCCAGCACTTATTACACAGATACGCAGTATTTT. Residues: CASTYYTDTQYF.